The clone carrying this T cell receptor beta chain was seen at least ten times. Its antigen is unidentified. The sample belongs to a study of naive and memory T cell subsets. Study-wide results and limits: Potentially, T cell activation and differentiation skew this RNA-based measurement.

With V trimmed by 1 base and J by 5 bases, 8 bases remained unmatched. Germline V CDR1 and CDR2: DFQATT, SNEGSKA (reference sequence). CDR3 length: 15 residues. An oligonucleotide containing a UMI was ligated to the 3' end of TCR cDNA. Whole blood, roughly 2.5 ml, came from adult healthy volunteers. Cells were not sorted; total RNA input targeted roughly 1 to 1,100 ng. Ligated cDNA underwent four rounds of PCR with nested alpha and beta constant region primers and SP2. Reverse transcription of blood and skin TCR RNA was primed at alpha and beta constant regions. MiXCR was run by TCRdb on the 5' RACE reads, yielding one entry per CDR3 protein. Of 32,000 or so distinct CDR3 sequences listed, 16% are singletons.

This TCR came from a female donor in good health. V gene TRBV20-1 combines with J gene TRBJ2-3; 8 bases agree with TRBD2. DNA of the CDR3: TGCAGTGCTAGAGGTTGGATAGCGGGAAGAGATACGCAGTATTTT. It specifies CSARGWIAGRDTQYF.